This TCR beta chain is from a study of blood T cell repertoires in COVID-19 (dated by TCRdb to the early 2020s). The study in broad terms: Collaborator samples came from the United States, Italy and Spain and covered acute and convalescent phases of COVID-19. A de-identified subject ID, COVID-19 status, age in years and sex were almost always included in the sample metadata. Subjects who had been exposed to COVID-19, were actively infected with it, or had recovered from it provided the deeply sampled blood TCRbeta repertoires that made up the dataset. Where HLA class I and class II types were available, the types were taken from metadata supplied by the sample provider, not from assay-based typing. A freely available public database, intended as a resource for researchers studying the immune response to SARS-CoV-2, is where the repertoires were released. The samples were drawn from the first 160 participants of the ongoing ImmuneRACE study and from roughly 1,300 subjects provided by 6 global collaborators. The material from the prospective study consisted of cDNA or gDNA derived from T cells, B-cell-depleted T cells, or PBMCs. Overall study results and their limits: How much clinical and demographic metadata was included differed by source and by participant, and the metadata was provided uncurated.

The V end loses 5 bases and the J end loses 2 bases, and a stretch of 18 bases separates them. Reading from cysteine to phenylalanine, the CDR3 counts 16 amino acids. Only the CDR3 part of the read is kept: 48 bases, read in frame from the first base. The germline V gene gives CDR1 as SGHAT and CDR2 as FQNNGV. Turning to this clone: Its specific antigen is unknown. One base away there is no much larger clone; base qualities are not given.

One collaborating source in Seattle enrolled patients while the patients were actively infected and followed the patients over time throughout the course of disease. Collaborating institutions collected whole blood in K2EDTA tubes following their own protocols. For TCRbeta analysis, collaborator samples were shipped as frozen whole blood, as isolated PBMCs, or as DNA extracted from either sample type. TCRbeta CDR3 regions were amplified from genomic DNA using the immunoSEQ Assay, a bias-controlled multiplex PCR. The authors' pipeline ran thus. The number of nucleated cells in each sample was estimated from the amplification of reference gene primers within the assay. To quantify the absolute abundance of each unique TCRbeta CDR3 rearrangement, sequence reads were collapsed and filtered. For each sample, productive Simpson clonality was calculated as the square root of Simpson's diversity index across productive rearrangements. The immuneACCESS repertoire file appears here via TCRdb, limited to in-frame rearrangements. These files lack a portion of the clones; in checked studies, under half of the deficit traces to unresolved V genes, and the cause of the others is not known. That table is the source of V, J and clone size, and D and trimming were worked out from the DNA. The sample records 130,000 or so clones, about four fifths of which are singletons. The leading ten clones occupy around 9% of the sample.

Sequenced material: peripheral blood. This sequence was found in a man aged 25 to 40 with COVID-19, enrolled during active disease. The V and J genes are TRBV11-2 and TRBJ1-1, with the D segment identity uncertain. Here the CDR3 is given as CASSMVGEGYNTEAFF. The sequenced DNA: TGTGCCAGCAGCATGGTCGGGGAGGGCTATAACACTGAAGCTTTCTTT.